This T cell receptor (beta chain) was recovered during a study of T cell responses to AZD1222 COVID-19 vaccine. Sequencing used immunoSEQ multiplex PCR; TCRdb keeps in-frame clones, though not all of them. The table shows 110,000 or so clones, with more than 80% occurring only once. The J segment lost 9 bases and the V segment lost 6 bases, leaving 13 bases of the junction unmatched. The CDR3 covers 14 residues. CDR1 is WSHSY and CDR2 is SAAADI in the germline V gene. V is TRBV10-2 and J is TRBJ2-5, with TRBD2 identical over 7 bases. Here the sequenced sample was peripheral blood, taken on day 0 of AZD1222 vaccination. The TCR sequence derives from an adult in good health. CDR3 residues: CASSLLAAGGPQYF. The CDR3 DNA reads TGCGCCAGCAGCCTCCTAGCGGCAGGAGGGCCCCAGTACTTC.